Listed below are T cell receptor beta chains from one sample, sequenced in a study of cytomegalovirus exposure and HLA in healthy donors. Clones were sequenced by immunoSEQ multiplex PCR, and TCRdb holds only the in-frame ones, with some missing. The sample has 120,000 to 150,000 clones, around 80% seen once. The sample consisted of PBMCs. These TCRs come from a man between 40 and 49 years old in good health and CMV-seronegative. Both conserved end residues are part of each CDR3. Fields, in order: D gene, V gene, clone size, J gene, CDR3 DNA, CDR3 protein. A D gene is named only where the DNA matches it firmly. Some rows mark clone size as missing; the rest say once, few, many or name a class of expanded clone.

-	TRBV5-1	once	TRBJ2-2	TGCGCCAGCAGCTTTAGTAGTGGCGCGGGTAGACATGGGGAGCTGTTTTTT	CASSFSSGAGRHGELFF
TRBD1	TRBV25-1	-	TRBJ1-5	TGTGCCAGCAGTGAAGGGATAGGAGGACAGGGGAATCAGCCCCAGCATTTT	CASSEGIGGQGNQPQHF
-	TRBV27	-	TRBJ2-3	TGTGCCAGCAGTTATAGTAGCCCTAGCACAGATACGCAGTATTTT	CASSYSSPSTDTQYF
-	TRBV9	-	TRBJ1-4	TGTGCCAGCAGCGGATTAGCGGGACACGCGGGAGCTAATGAAAAACTGTTTTTT	CASSGLAGHAGANEKLFF
-	TRBV4-2	few	TRBJ1-1	TGTGCCAGCAGCCAAGAGACCCCAGGGCCCTTGGCTACTGAAGCTTTCTTT	CASSQETPGPLATEAFF
TRBD1	TRBV9	few	TRBJ1-1	TGTGCCAGCAGCCCCGACAGGGAGGCGAACACTGAAGCTTTCTTT	CASSPDREANTEAFF
-	TRBV13	-	TRBJ2-7	TGTGCCAGCGGCCAAGGACTCCGGACGAGCTCCTACGAGCAGTACTTC	CASGQGLRTSSYEQYF
TRBD1	TRBV5-1	-	TRBJ2-1	TGCGCCAGCAGCCCCACAAGCTCCGGGACAGGGTGGAATGAGCAGTTCTTC	CASSPTSSGTGWNEQFF
TRBD2	TRBV29-1	-	TRBJ2-5	TGCAGCGTTGAGTCTCCGGCGGGGGGAACCCAAGAGACCCAGTACTTC	CSVESPAGGTQETQYF
TRBD2	TRBV7-9	-	TRBJ2-3	TGTGCCAGCAGCGGGGGTCCGGGACTAGCGGAAATTAATACGCAGTATTTT	CASSGGPGLAEINTQYF
TRBD1	TRBV19	-	TRBJ2-1	TGTGCCAGTAGTTCGGGACAGGGAAATTACAATGAGCAGTTCTTC	CASSSGQGNYNEQFF